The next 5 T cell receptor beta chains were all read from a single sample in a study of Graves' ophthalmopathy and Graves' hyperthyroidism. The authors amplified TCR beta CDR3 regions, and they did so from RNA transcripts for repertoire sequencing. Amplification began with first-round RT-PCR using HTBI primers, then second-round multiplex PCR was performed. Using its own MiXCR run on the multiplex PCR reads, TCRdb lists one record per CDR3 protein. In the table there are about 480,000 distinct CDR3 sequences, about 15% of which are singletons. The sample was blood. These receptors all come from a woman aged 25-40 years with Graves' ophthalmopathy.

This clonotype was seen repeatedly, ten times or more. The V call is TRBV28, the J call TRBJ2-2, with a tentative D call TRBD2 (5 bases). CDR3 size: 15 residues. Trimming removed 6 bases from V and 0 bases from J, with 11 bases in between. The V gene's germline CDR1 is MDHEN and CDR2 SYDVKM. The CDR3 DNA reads TGTGCCAGCAGCCAGCTCGGGGCGAACACCGGGGAGCTGTTTTTT. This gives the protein CASSQLGANTGELFF.

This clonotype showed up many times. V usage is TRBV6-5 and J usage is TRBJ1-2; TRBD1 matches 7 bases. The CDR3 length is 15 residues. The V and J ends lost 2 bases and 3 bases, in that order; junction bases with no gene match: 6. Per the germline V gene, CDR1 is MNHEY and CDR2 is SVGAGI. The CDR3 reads CASSYETGNHYGYTF. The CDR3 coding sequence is TGTGCCAGCAGTTACGAGACAGGGAATCACTATGGCTACACCTTC.

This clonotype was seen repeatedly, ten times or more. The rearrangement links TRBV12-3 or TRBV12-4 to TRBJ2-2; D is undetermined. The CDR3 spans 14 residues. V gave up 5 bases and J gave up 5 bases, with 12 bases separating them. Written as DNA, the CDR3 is TGTGCCAGCAGTCTAGATCGAGAAACCGGGGAGCTGTTTTTT. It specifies CASSLDRETGELFF.

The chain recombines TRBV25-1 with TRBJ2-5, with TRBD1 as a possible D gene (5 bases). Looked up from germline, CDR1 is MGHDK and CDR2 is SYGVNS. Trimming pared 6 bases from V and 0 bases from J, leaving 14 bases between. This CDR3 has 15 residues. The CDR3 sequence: CASSLDRNYQETQYF. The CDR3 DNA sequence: TGTGCCAGCAGCCTCGACAGAAATTACCAAGAGACCCAGTACTTC. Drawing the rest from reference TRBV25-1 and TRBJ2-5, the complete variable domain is EADIYQTPRYLVIGTGKKITLECSQTMGHDKMYWYQQDPGMELHLIHYSYGVNSTEKGDLSSESTVSRIRTEHFPLTLESARPSHTSQYLCASSLDRNYQETQYFGPGTRLLVL.

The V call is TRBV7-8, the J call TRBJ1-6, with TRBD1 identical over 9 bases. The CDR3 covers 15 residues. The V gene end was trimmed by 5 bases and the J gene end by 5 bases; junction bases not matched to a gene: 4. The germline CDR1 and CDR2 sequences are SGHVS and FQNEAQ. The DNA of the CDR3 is TGTGCCAGCAGCCTCGGGACAGGGCATAATTCACCCCTCCACTTT. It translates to CASSLGTGHNSPLHF.